The 30 T cell receptor beta chains in this list originate from one sample, sequenced in a study of blood T cell repertoires in COVID-19. This table comes from immunoSEQ multiplex PCR, and its TCRdb copy is limited to in-frame clones, with some not included. The sample has approximately 250,000 clones, 88% seen once. The sample comprised PBMCs or T cells enriched from blood (not recorded which). The receptors shown here come from a woman younger than 45 who had recovered from COVID-19.

This clone has only one observation. This sequence joins TRBV6-5 and TRBJ2-3; perhaps TRBD2 as D (6 bases). CDR1 MNHEY and CDR2 SVGAGI come from the germline V gene. The V end lost 10 bases, the J end lost 7 bases, and 24 bases lay between the germline ends. The CDR3 runs to 15 residues. CDR3 DNA: TGTGCCACCGGGCGAGGGACTCCCGCAATCTATACGCAGTATTTT. This codes for CATGRGTPAIYTQYF.

The V call is TRBV28, the J call TRBJ2-7; TRBD2 agrees at 7 bases. Germline assignment: CDR1 MDHEN and CDR2 SYDVKM. This CDR3 region has 15 residues. V was clipped by 5 bases and J by 2 bases; unmatched bases: 9. The CDR3 bases are TGTGCCAGCAGTCCTCCTATAGCGGGTCCCTACGAGCAGTACTTC. This sequence encodes CASSPPIAGPYEQYF.

The sample holds a few counts of this clone. The rearrangement links TRBV10-3 to TRBJ1-2, with D perhaps TRBD1 (5 bases). V lost 4 bases and J lost 2, with 11 bases in between. In germline, CDR1 is ENHRY, CDR2 SYGVKD. The CDR3 is 14 residues long. The CDR3 loop reads CAISGGGANYGYTF. Written as DNA, the CDR3 is TGTGCCATCAGTGGGGGCGGGGCCAACTATGGCTACACCTTC.

CDR3 nucleotide sequence: TGTGCCAGCAGCTACCTAAGGGGCGGATTACCCCTCCACTTT. It codes for CASSYLRGGLPLHF. The chain uses TRBV28 and TRBJ1-6; D perhaps matches TRBD1 (5 bases). V shed 6 bases and J shed 12 bases, with 18 bases lying between them. This CDR3 is built from 14 residues. Germline V lookup: CDR1 MDHEN, CDR2 SYDVKM.

The chain joins TRBV30 to TRBJ2-3, with 8 bases that match TRBD1. Germline CDR1 and CDR2: GTSNPN and SVGIG (reference sequence). The CDR3 is made up of 14 amino acids. The V and J ends lost 6 bases and 4 bases, in that order; junction bases with no gene match: 9. The CDR3 nucleotides read TGTGCCTGCCCCCGGACAGGGCGGGCAGATACGCAGTATTTT. Its protein is CACPRTGRADTQYF.

The gene calls are TRBV7-2 and TRBJ1-2; D not resolved. CDR1 and CDR2 from the germline V gene are SGHTA and FQGNSA. Trimming took 1 base from V and 9 from J, leaving 15 bases between them. The CDR3 is 14 residues long. The CDR3 DNA is TGTGCCAGCAGCTTAGGAGGGCAGTCCACCCGCTACACCTTC. Its translation is CASSLGGQSTRYTF.

The chain has TRBV4-3 and TRBJ1-2, with unresolved D. This CDR3 is 17 amino acids long. Per germline, CDR1 LGHNA and CDR2 YSLEER. V gave up 4 bases and J gave up 0 bases, with 18 bases separating them. In nucleotides, the CDR3 is TGCGCCAGCAGCCCCGTCGGCCAGGCGTTAGCTAACTATGGCTACACCTTC. It is translated as CASSPVGQALANYGYTF.

This rearrangement joins TRBV9 to TRBJ2-7; TRBD1 aligns across 8 bases. The trim removed 5 bases at V and 1 base at J, leaving 5 bases unmatched. Germline values: CDR1 SGDLS, CDR2 YYNGEE. This CDR3 spans 14 amino acids. CDR3 sequence (DNA): TGTGCCAGCAGTGGGACAGGAGCTTCCTACGAGCAGTACTTC. This encodes CASSGTGASYEQYF.

V and J are TRBV7-3 and TRBJ1-2; 8 bases line up with TRBD1. CDR1 and CDR2 (germline): SGHTA, FQGTGA. The V segment lost 4 bases and the J segment 5 bases; nucleotides outside the gene matches: 6. The CDR3 has 14 residues. In DNA, the CDR3 is TGTGCCAGCAGCTACCTAGGACAGGGATATGGCTACACCTTC. It codes for CASSYLGQGYGYTF.

This chain links TRBV27 with TRBJ1-2; D remains unclear. The V gene's germline CDR1 is MNHEY and CDR2 SMNVEV (reference sequence). The CDR3 loop spans 14 amino acids. Trimming took off 3 bases at V and 5 bases at J, with 13 bases between the two ends. CDR3 amino acids: CASSFNGEPYGYTF. CDR3 DNA: TGTGCCAGCAGTTTTAACGGGGAGCCGTATGGCTACACCTTC.

The V gene is TRBV6-4, the J gene TRBJ1-2; D unresolved. Per germline, CDR1 MRHNA and CDR2 SNTAGT. The CDR3 is 12 amino acids. V lost 5 bases and J lost 6, with 10 bases in between. The CDR3 DNA sequence: TGTGCCAGCAGTTCGGGGTCCAATGGCTACACCTTC. Translation gives CASSSGSNGYTF.

This sequence joins TRBV24-1 and TRBJ2-1; 9 nucleotides line up with TRBD1. Germline V gives CDR1 KGHDR, CDR2 SFDVKD. With 4 bases clipped from V and 5 bases from J, the junction kept 8 bases outside the gene matches. The CDR3 is made up of 16 amino acids. The CDR3 region is CATSDFTGGWDNEQFF. The CDR3 coding sequence is TGTGCCACCAGTGACTTTACAGGGGGCTGGGACAATGAGCAGTTCTTC.

The gene calls are TRBV27 and TRBJ2-7, with D possibly matching TRBD2 (6 bases). V shed 1 base and J shed 5 bases, with 15 bases lying between them. The CDR3 contains 15 residues. The V gene's germline CDR1 is MNHEY and CDR2 SMNVEV (reference sequence). CDR3 amino acids: CASSLYREKTHEQYF. The CDR3, as DNA: TGTGCCAGCAGTTTATACCGGGAGAAGACCCACGAGCAGTACTTC.

The rearrangement joins TRBV10-3 to TRBJ2-3; 8 nucleotides match TRBD2. From germline, CDR1 is ENHRY and CDR2 SYGVKD. After removal of 3 bases from V and 3 bases from J, the junction contained 26 bases not matched to a gene. CDR3 size: 22 residues. DNA for the CDR3: TGTGCCATCAGTGAAGTGGATCCCGGGCGAGCGGGGGCCGAAAGGGGGACAGATACGCAGTATTTT. Translated, it gives CAISEVDPGRAGAERGTDTQYF.

V and J are TRBV28 and TRBJ1-5, with 7 nucleotides matching TRBD1. Trimming at V came to 1 base and at J to 2 bases, leaving 5 bases not matched to a gene. The germline V gene encodes CDR1 MDHEN and CDR2 SYDVKM. The CDR3 runs 16 residues. CDR3: CASSLLQGVGNQPQHF. In DNA, the CDR3 is TGTGCCAGCAGTTTATTGCAGGGGGTGGGCAATCAGCCCCAGCATTTT.

The chain joins TRBV28 to TRBJ2-7; 8 bases are shared with TRBD1. CDR1 and CDR2 from the germline V gene are MDHEN and SYDVKM. This CDR3 is built from 13 residues. Germline trimming cut 8 bases from V and 1 base from J; bases unmatched to any gene: 4. The CDR3 DNA reads as TGTGCCAGCCGACGGGACAGGTCCTACGAGCAGTACTTC. Its protein is CASRRDRSYEQYF.

This sequence joins TRBV11-3 and TRBJ1-6; unclear D gene. V lost 3 bases to trimming and J lost 0 bases, with 9 bases between them. Germline V lookup: CDR1 SGHNT, CDR2 YENEEA. CDR3 size: 16 residues. The CDR3 DNA sequence: TGTGCCAGCAGCTTGGAGGAATTCTCCTATAATTCACCCCTCCACTTT. Translating it yields CASSLEEFSYNSPLHF.

The V and J genes are TRBV19 and TRBJ1-2, with D unclear. CDR3 size: 13 residues. V lost 1 base to trimming and J lost 2 bases, with 5 bases between them. In germline, CDR1 is LNHDA, CDR2 SQIVND (reference sequence). CDR3 in amino acids: CASSIAVNYGYTF. The CDR3 DNA reads as TGTGCCAGTAGTATAGCAGTGAACTATGGCTACACCTTC.

The J gene is TRBJ2-7, the V gene TRBV28; 10 nucleotides match TRBD1. The ends lost 7 bases at V and 2 bases at J; junction bases unmatched: 5. Germline values: CDR1 MDHEN, CDR2 SYDVKM. This CDR3 spans 14 amino acids. CDR3 DNA sequence: TGTGCCAGCAAGGGGGGGACAGGGGCCTACGAGCAGTACTTC. Translating it yields CASKGGTGAYEQYF.

The CDR3 DNA sequence: TGTGCCAGCAGCCTTGGACTAGCGGTAACCGGGGAGCTGTTTTTT. As protein: CASSLGLAVTGELFF. The chain couples TRBV3-1 (or the pseudogene TRBV3-2) to TRBJ2-2; 10 nucleotides align to TRBD2. The CDR3 runs 15 residues. Trimming cost V 4 bases and J 5 bases; bases outside gene matches: 4. Germline V gene lookup returns CDR1 LGHDT and CDR2 YNNKEL (reference sequence).

The rearrangement uses TRBV12-2 and TRBJ2-6; the table's D call TRBD2 went unverified against the DNA. TRBV12-2 is flagged as a pseudogene. CDR3 size: 16 residues. In DNA form, the CDR3 reads TGTGCAAGTCGCTTAGCGCGGCGCTCTGGGGCCAACGTCCTGACTTTC. As protein: CASRLARRSGANVLTF.

This clone was recorded once. This sequence joins TRBV9 and TRBJ1-6, with 8 bases lining up with TRBD1. CDR3 length: 15 residues. V lost 0 bases to trimming and J lost 8 bases; unmatched junction nucleotides: 4. CDR1 is SGDLS and CDR2 is YYNGEE in the germline V gene. CDR3 bases: TGTGCCAGCAGCGTAGAATCGACAGGGGATTCACCCCTCCACTTT. As protein: CASSVESTGDSPLHF.

V usage is TRBV7-9 and J usage is TRBJ2-7; a possible D gene is TRBD1 (6 bases). V was shortened by 4 bases and J by 0 bases, with 13 bases between the two germline ends. CDR1 is SEHNR, CDR2 FQNEAQ, per germline (reference sequence). The CDR3 covers 15 residues. CDR3 in amino acids: CASSSGQPSSYEQYF. CDR3 in DNA: TGTGCCAGCAGCTCCGGACAGCCCAGCTCCTACGAGCAGTACTTC.

The V call is TRBV3-1 (or the pseudogene TRBV3-2), the J call TRBJ2-5, with 11 bases identical to TRBD2. The V and J ends lost 1 base and 5 bases, in that order; junction bases with no gene match: 9. The germline CDR1 and CDR2 sequences are LGHDT and YNNKEL (reference sequence). The CDR3 covers 17 residues. CDR3 in amino acids: CASSQAFLAGGEETQYF. CDR3 nucleotide sequence: TGTGCCAGCAGCCAAGCTTTTCTAGCGGGAGGTGAGGAGACCCAGTACTTC.

This clone has only one observation. This chain joins TRBV27 and TRBJ1-5, with unresolved D. Trimming shortened V by 6 bases and J by 9 bases, and 18 bases separated the two germline ends. Germline-derived CDR1 and CDR2 are MNHEY and SMNVEV (reference sequence). This CDR3 spans 14 amino acids. CDR3 DNA sequence: TGTGCCAGCAGCTCTAGCTCGAGTAGGCGGCCCCAGCATTTT. Translation: CASSSSSSRRPQHF.

This clone was seen more than once but under ten times. The genes are TRBV7-2 and TRBJ1-5; no reliable D call. The CDR3 contains 12 residues. V was pared by 6 bases and J by 5 bases, with 8 bases between. CDR1 and CDR2 (germline): SGHTA, FQGNSA. The CDR3 coding sequence is TGTGCCAGCAGTTCAGGATATCAGCCCCAGCATTTT. Protein: CASSSGYQPQHF.

This clone was seen a single time. J is TRBJ2-1 and V is TRBV9; 8 nucleotides align to TRBD2. CDR1 and CDR2 from the germline V gene are SGDLS and YYNGEE. V trimming: 4 bases; J trimming: 7 bases; junction bases outside the gene matches: 13. The length of the CDR3 is 16 residues. The CDR3 DNA reads as TGTGCCAGCAGCCCCCGAGGAGGAGCGGGAGAGAATGAGCAGTTCTTC. Encoded protein: CASSPRGGAGENEQFF.

The rearrangement uses TRBV27 and TRBJ2-7, with TRBD1 matching over 12 bases. This CDR3 spans 16 amino acids. V shed 6 bases, J shed 5 bases, and the junction held 11 bases outside the gene matches. Germline lookup yields CDR1 MNHEY and CDR2 SMNVEV (reference sequence). CDR3 region: CASSQPRRDRGHEQYF. The CDR3 DNA is TGTGCCAGCAGCCAGCCACGCCGGGACAGGGGGCACGAGCAGTACTTC.

The gene calls are TRBV19 and TRBJ2-3, with D possibly being TRBD2 (5 bases). V was shortened by 6 bases and J by 4 bases, with 11 bases between the two germline ends. Germline V CDR1 and CDR2: LNHDA, SQIVND (reference sequence). CDR3 length: 13 amino acids. Here the CDR3 reads CASRARGADTQYF. For the CDR3, the DNA is TGTGCCAGTAGGGCTCGGGGTGCAGATACGCAGTATTTT.

The rearrangement uses TRBV28 and TRBJ2-3; no reliable D call. The V gene lost 5 bases and the J gene lost 2 bases, with 11 bases spanning the gap. CDR3 size: 14 residues. CDR1 and CDR2 from the germline V gene are MDHEN and SYDVKM. The CDR3 coding sequence is TGTGCCAGCAGTAGAGACGGGTACACAGATACGCAGTATTTT. It translates to CASSRDGYTDTQYF.